By frequency in the sample, the clone carrying this T cell receptor beta chain is medium-sized. Antigen specificity is unknown. Sequencing used immunoSEQ multiplex PCR; TCRdb keeps in-frame clones, though not all of them. This repertoire shows about 6,800 clones, roughly 56% found once; its top ten account for around 23%. The data derive from a study of tissue T cells after allogeneic stem cell transplantation. Overall study results and limits: Within patients, tissue anatomy strongly shaped TCR repertoire composition.

J lost 5 bases, V lost 10 bases, and 7 bases had no gene match. The CDR3 runs 12 residues. Germline V lookup: CDR1 ENHRY, CDR2 SYGVKD. This clonotype originated in a female donor over 55 with lung cancer. Here the sequenced sample was duodenum tissue, taken at autopsy. The chain carries TRBV10-3 and TRBJ2-5; 7 bases align to TRBD2. CDR3 loop: CASRGEGETQYF. The DNA for the CDR3 is TGTGCCAGCCGGGGGGAGGGGGAGACCCAGTACTTC.